Listed here are 8 T cell receptor beta chains from one sample, sequenced in a study of T cells in women clearing cervical HPV infection. The repertoire was sequenced with immunoSEQ multiplex PCR; TCRdb's copy has only in-frame clones and lacks some. The specimen's table records about 20,000 clones. Sequencing was performed on blood buffy coat. These receptors were taken from a woman between 18 and 75 years old with a cervical HPV16 infection that either progressed to CIN3+ or cleared (not recorded which).

The sequenced CDR3 bases are TGTGCCAGCCTAACGAGGGGTTCTGGGGCCAACGTC. This encodes CASLTRGSGANV. The whole CDR3 sequence reads CASLTRGSGANVLTF. The chain combines TRBV2 with TRBJ2-6, with D perhaps assigned TRBD1 or TRBD2 (5 bases each). The read gets to within 3 residues of the CDR3 end, and the germline J gene fills in the rest. V shed 8 bases and J shed 1 base, with 12 bases lying between them. Germline CDR1 is SNHLY and CDR2 is FYNNEI. The CDR3 totals 15 residues.

A word on this clone: The read gets to within 3 residues of the CDR3 end, and the germline J gene fills in the rest. The rearrangement uses TRBV30 and TRBJ2-1, with 9 bases fitting TRBD1. Per germline, CDR1 GTSNPN and CDR2 SVGIG (reference sequence). The CDR3 is 15 residues long. The junction had 10 bases not matched to a gene; V was cut back by 4 bases and J by 6 bases. Partial CDR3 DNA: TGTGCCTGGATTAAAACAGGGGGCGGGGGCAATGAG. Protein sequence: CAWIKTGGGGNE. The whole CDR3 region reads CAWIKTGGGGNEQFF.

On this clone itself: Compared with germline, one end of the junction differs, possibly owing to a read error. The read comes to an end 3 residues before the CDR3 does, leaving the germline J gene to fill in the end. The same CDR3 also results from other DNA sequences found in this sample. The chain carries TRBV19 and TRBJ1-3, with 9 bases fitting TRBD1. This CDR3 comprises 14 residues. CDR1 is LNHDA and CDR2 is SQIVND in the germline V gene (reference sequence). The CDR3 spells CASSGQGTGNTIYF. The covered CDR3 bases are TGTGCCAGTTCGGGACAGGGCACTGGAAACACA.

A remark on this clone: The observed sequence ends 3 residues before the CDR3 terminus, with the missing tail filled in from the germline J gene. V is TRBV20-1 and J is TRBJ2-4, with 7 bases fitting TRBD1. The CDR3 covers 15 residues. In germline, CDR1 is DFQATT, CDR2 SNEGSKA (reference sequence). V lost 5 bases, J lost 0 bases, and 7 bases stayed unmatched. CDR3 DNA, as far as it was read: TGCAGTGCTCCGGGGACAGATCTAGCCAAAAACATT. Its protein product is CSAPGTDLAKNI. The entire CDR3 protein is CSAPGTDLAKNIQYF.

On this clone itself: The read terminates 3 residues before the CDR3 end, so the remaining end is supplied by the germline J gene. The chain couples TRBV6-2 or TRBV6-3 to TRBJ1-3; D unclear. Germline loops: CDR1 MNHEY, CDR2 SVGEGT. This CDR3 is built from 13 residues. V shed 8 bases and J shed 0 bases, with 8 bases lying between them. The chain's CDR3 is CASGRLSGNTIYF. The sequenced part of the CDR3 DNA is TGTGCCAGCGGCCGTCTCTCTGGAAACACC.

As to this clone: The read falls 3 residues short of the CDR3 end, and the missing part is taken from the germline J gene. The rearrangement joins TRBV27 to TRBJ2-1; D is perhaps TRBD1 (6 bases). Trimming took 4 bases from V and 6 from J, leaving 16 bases between them. The CDR3 extends over 15 amino acids. Germline V gives CDR1 MNHEY, CDR2 SMNVEV (reference sequence). The CDR3 protein is CASSSHDRRGNEQFF. The part of the CDR3 DNA that was read is TGTGCCAGCAGTTCCCACGACCGCAGGGGCAATGAG.

Concerning this clone: The CDR3 end falls 3 residues outside the read, so it is completed with the germline J gene. This chain connects TRBV7-2 to TRBJ2-7; weak D call: TRBD1 (5 bases). CDR1 is SGHTA and CDR2 is FQGNSA in the germline V gene. The CDR3 has 13 amino acids. With 5 bases removed from V and 4 bases from J, the gap between germline ends came to 12 bases. This CDR3 reads CASSKGFSYEQYF. The covered CDR3 bases are TGTGCCAGCAGCAAGGGGTTTAGTTACGAG.

On this clone: The read falls 3 residues short of the CDR3 end, and the missing part is taken from the germline J gene. This chain joins TRBV5-1 and TRBJ1-2; maybe TRBD1 (5 bases). This CDR3 has 15 residues. Germline assignment: CDR1 SGHRS and CDR2 YFSETQ. The V gene lost 4 bases and the J gene lost 3 bases, with 16 bases spanning the gap. CDR3 protein: CASSPAPGSDYGYTF. CDR3 DNA, as far as it was read: TGCGCCAGCAGCCCGGCTCCAGGGTCGGACTATGGC.